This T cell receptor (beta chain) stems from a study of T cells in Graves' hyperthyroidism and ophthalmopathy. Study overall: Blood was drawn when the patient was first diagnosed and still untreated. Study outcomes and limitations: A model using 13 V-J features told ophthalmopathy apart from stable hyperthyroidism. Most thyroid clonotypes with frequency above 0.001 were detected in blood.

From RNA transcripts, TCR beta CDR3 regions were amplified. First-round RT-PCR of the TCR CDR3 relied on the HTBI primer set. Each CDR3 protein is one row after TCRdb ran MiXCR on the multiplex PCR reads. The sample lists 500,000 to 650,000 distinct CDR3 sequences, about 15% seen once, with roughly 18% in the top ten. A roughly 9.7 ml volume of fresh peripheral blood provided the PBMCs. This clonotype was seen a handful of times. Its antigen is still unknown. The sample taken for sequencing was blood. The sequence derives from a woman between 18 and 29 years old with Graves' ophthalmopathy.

The CDR3 is CSASGGGSETFF. CDR3 sequence (DNA): TGCAGTGCTAGTGGTGGGGGATCGGAAACTTTCTTT. The chain is built from TRBV20-1 and TRBJ1-1; tentatively, D is TRBD1 (5 bases). Between the trimmed V and J ends, which lost 3 bases and 12 bases, there was a span of 17 bases. This CDR3 contains 12 residues. Germline-derived CDR1 and CDR2 are DFQATT and SNEGSKA (reference sequence).